This entry features one T cell receptor (beta chain) sequence. Its specificity is unknown. This sample was included in a study of cytomegalovirus exposure and HLA in healthy donors. Overall study: Early released data comprised about 90 million unique TCRs from HLA-typed donors.

Both 60 Vbeta primers and 13 Jbeta primers went into the PCR. Produced via immunoSEQ multiplex PCR; TCRdb's table is partial and in-frame only. The sample consists of approximately 59,000 clones, around 68% of them appearing once. Study-wide findings and caveats: Investigators reported around 150 TCR beta chains as tied to cytomegalovirus. The analysis excluded some indistinguishable V segments, including TRBV6-2 and TRBV6-3.

Trimming cost V 3 bases and J 5 bases; bases outside gene matches: 8. CDR1 and CDR2 from the germline V gene are SGDLS and YYNGEE. The CDR3 has 15 amino acids. Specimen: PBMCs. The TCR sequence derives from a man aged 40-50 years in good health and CMV-seropositive. This chain connects TRBV9 to TRBJ2-3; 8 positions match TRBD2. The CDR3 is CASSEEERERDTQYF. The CDR3 DNA reads as TGTGCCAGCAGCGAGGAGGAGCGGGAGAGAGATACGCAGTATTTT.